This T cell receptor beta chain came from a study of neurological immune-mediated disorders. The authors produced cDNA by 5'RACE using 10-nucleotide random UMIs. Sequencing runs each generated in excess of 180 million TCR-beta sequences derived from 15-18 subjects. TCRdb ran MiXCR on the 5' RACE reads and lists one entry per CDR3 protein. Of some 60,000 distinct CDR3 sequences listed, over 3.5% are singletons. This clonotype was observed many times. Where libraries were unsorted, they were derived from 2 million PBMCs stored at -80 degrees C. This CDR3 comprises 15 residues. Germline values: CDR1 DFQATT, CDR2 SNEGSKA (reference sequence). V lost 4 bases and J lost 4; bases outside the gene matches: 10.

This chain links TRBV20-1 with TRBJ2-4; 7 nucleotides agree with TRBD2. Sequencing used PBMCs. The sequence came from a woman aged 50 to 60 with multiple sclerosis. This CDR3 is CSAIAGGSLKNIQYF. The CDR3 bases are TGCAGTGCTATTGCTGGCGGGAGCCTGAAAAACATTCAGTACTTC.